These T cell receptor beta chains were read from a single sample in a study of metastatic and nonmetastatic thyroid tumors. TCRdb re-called clones via MiXCR from the PCR reads. Of 9,000 or so clones in the sample, roughly 15% were seen once. Input material: blood. These receptors were taken from a female donor with papillary thyroid cancer or a benign thyroid nodule (not recorded which). Some clones in this sample may be carry-over from other donors' samples. The CDR3 runs from the conserved cysteine through the conserved F or W. D genes are given only for firm matches. The size entry is marked missing in some rows and otherwise reads once, few, many or a size class.

J | V | D | size | DNA | CDR3
TRBJ2-1 | TRBV4-2 | . | many | TGTGCCAGCAGGAACCCACAGGTGTCGGGCAATGAGCAGTTCTTC | CASRNPQVSGNEQFF
TRBJ2-3 | TRBV6-4 | . | medium-sized | TGTGCCAGCAGTCCTCGAGAGGGCACAGATACGCAGTATTTT | CASSPREGTDTQYF
TRBJ2-2 | TRBV6-4 | . | medium-sized | TGTGCCAGCTCGAACGTTGCGAACACCGGGGAGCTGTTTTTT | CASSNVANTGELFF
TRBJ1-2 | TRBV12-3/TRBV12-4 | TRBD1 | . | TGTGCCAGCACCTGTGGGACAGGGCCCGGCTACACCTTC | CASTCGTGPGYTF
TRBJ1-1 | TRBV6-1 | TRBD1 | . | TGTGCCAGCAGAGATCTTGGACAGGGACTCACTGAAGCTTTCTTT | CASRDLGQGLTEAFF
TRBJ2-7 | TRBV11-3 | . | medium-sized | TGTGCCAGCAGCGAACCGGGACAAACCTACGAGCAGTACTTC | CASSEPGQTYEQYF
TRBJ2-2 | TRBV4-3 | TRBD2 | many | TGCGCCAGCAGCCTTCTAGCGGGAGGGATCCAGGGGGAGCTGTTTTTT | CASSLLAGGIQGELFF
TRBJ2-7 | TRBV28 | TRBD1 | few | TGTGCCAGCAGTTTCGGACAGGGGAGGGCCGAGCAGTACTTC | CASSFGQGRAEQYF
TRBJ1-3 | TRBV7-6 | . | . | TGTGCCAGCAGCGATGGAGGGATCTCTGGAAACACCATATATTTT | CASSDGGISGNTIYF
TRBJ2-7 | TRBV12-5 | . | medium-sized | TGTGCTAGTGGTTTGGTCCTGGGGGTTGGAACCTACGAGCAGTACTTC | CASGLVLGVGTYEQYF
TRBJ2-3 | TRBV7-2 | . | medium-sized | TGTGCCAGCAGCTCCTTTTGGAGCACAGATACGCAGTATTTT | CASSSFWSTDTQYF
TRBJ1-1 | TRBV19 | . | many | TGTGCCAGTAGTACCCCCACGCCTGAAGCTTTCTTT | CASSTPTPEAFF
TRBJ2-3 | TRBV2 | . | . | TGTGCCAGCAGTAAATTGGACAGATTAAGCACAGATACGCAGTATTTT | CASSKLDRLSTDTQYF
TRBJ2-7 | TRBV12-3/TRBV12-4 | TRBD1 | many | TGTGCCAGCAGTTTAGGGACAGGCACAGGTGTGGGGTACTTC | CASSLGTGTGVGYF